Sequencing of this TCR beta chain was carried out in a study of blood T cell repertoires in COVID-19. Produced via immunoSEQ multiplex PCR; TCRdb's table is partial and in-frame only. The data hold 200,000 or so clones, with approximately 90% observed a single time. V was pared by 1 base and J by 4 bases, with 9 bases between. The CDR3 is 14 amino acids. Per the germline V gene, CDR1 is SGHKS and CDR2 is YYEKEE (reference sequence). The clonotype comes from a woman aged 30 to 39 who had recovered from COVID-19. The chain combines TRBV5-5 with TRBJ1-5; D unclear. Sequences were obtained from PBMCs or T cells enriched from blood (not recorded which). As DNA, the CDR3 is TGTGCCAGCAGCTTGAGGCAGGCGAATCAGCCCCAGCATTTT. Translation: CASSLRQANQPQHF.